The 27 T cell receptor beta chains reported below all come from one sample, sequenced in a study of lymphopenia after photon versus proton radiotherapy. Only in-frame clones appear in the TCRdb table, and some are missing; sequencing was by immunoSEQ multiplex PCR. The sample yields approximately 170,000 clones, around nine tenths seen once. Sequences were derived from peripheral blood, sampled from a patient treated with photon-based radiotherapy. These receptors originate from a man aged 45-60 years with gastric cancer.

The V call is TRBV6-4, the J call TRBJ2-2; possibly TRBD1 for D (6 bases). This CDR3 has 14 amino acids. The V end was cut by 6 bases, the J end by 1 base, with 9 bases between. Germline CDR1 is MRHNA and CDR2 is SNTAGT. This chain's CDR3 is CASSQTGNTGELFF. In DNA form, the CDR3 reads TGTGCCAGCAGCCAGACAGGGAACACCGGGGAGCTGTTTTTT.

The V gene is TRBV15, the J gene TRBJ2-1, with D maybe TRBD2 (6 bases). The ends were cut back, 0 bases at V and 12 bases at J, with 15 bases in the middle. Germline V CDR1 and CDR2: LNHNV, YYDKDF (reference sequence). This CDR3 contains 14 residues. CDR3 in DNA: TGTGCCACCAGCAGAGAAATGGGACTCCGCGCGCAGTTCTTC. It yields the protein CATSREMGLRAQFF.

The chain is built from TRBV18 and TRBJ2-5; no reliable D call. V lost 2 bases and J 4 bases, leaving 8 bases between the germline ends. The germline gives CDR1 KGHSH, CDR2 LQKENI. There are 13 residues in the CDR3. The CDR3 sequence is CASSPGIGETQYF. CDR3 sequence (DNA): TGTGCCAGCTCACCAGGGATCGGAGAGACCCAGTACTTC.

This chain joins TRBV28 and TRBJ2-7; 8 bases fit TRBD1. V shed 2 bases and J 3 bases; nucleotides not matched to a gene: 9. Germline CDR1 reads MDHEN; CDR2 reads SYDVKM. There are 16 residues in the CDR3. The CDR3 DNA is TGTGCCAGCAGTTTACCTGGGACAGGTATAAGCTACGAGCAGTACTTC. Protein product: CASSLPGTGISYEQYF.

CDR3 bases: TGTGCCAGCAGCTTCTCCGGAAATCGAAGGGACACTGAAGCTTTCTTT. Encoded protein: CASSFSGNRRDTEAFF. J is TRBJ1-1 and V is TRBV11-2, with D unresolved. The V gene's germline CDR1 is SGHAT and CDR2 FQNNGV. V shed 3 bases and J shed 3 bases, with 17 bases lying between them. This CDR3 has 16 residues. The full variable domain, rest sourced from reference TRBV11-2 and TRBJ1-1, is EAGVAQSPRYKIIEKRQSVAFWCNPISGHATLYWYQQILGQGPKLLIQFQNNGVVDDSQLPKDRFSAERLKGVDSTLKIQPAKLEDSAVYLCASSFSGNRRDTEAFFGQGTRLTVV.

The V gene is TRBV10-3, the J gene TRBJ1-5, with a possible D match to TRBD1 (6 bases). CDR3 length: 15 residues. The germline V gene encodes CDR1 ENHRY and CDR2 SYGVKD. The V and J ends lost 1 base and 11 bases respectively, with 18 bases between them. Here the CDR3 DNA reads TGTGCCATCAGTGAGTACGGCAGGGGTTTCGAGGCCCAGCATTTT. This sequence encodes CAISEYGRGFEAQHF.

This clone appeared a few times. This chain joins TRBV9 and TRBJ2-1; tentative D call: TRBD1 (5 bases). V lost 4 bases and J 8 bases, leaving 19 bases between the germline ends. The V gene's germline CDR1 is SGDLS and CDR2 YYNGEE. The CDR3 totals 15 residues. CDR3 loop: CASSPTGGPGDEQFF. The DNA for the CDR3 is TGTGCCAGCAGCCCTACAGGTGGACCGGGTGATGAGCAGTTCTTC.

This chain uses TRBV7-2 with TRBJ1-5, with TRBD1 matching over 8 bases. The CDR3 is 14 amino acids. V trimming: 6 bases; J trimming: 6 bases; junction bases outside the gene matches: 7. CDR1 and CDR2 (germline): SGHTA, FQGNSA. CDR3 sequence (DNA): TGTGCCAGCAGGGACGACAGGGGTGGTCAGCCCCAGCATTTT. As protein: CASRDDRGGQPQHF.

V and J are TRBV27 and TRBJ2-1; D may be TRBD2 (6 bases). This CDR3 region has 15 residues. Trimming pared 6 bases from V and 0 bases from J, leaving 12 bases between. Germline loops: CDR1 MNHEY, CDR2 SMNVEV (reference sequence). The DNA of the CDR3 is TGTGCCAGCAGCAGGCCGCGGGGCTCCTACAATGAGCAGTTCTTC. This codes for CASSRPRGSYNEQFF.

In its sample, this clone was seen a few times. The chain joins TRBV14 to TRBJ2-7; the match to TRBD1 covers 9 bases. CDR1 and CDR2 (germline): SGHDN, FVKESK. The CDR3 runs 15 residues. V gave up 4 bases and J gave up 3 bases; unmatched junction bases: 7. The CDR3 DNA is TGTGCCAGCAGCCGAAAGGGACAGGGAGGCTACGAGCAGTACTTC. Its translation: CASSRKGQGGYEQYF.

This CDR3 reads CASSQDRGVGNTIYF. In nucleotides, the CDR3 is TGTGCCAGCAGTCAGGACAGGGGAGTTGGAAACACCATATATTTT. The chain links TRBV6-5 to TRBJ1-3; the match to TRBD1 covers 9 bases. The CDR3 is 15 amino acids. Germline assignment: CDR1 MNHEY and CDR2 SVGAGI. Trimming removed 5 bases from V and 3 bases from J; junction bases left unmatched: 5.

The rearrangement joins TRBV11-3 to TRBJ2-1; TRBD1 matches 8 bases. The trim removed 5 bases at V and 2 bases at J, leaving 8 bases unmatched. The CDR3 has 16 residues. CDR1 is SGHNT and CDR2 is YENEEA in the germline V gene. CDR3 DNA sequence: TGTGCCAGCAGCACCAGACAGGGGTCCACCTACAATGAGCAGTTCTTC. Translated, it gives CASSTRQGSTYNEQFF. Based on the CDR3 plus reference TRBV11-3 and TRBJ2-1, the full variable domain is EAGVVQSPRYKIIEKKQPVAFWCNPISGHNTLYWYLQNLGQGPELLIRYENEEAVDDSQLPKDRFSAERLKGVDSTLKIQPAELGDSAVYLCASSTRQGSTYNEQFFGPGTRLTVL.

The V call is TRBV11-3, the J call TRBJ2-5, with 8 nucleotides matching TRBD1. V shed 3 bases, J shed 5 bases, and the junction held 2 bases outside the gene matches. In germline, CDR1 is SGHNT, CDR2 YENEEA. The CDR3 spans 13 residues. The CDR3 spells CASSLAGGETQYF. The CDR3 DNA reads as TGTGCCAGCAGCTTGGCAGGGGGCGAGACCCAGTACTTC.

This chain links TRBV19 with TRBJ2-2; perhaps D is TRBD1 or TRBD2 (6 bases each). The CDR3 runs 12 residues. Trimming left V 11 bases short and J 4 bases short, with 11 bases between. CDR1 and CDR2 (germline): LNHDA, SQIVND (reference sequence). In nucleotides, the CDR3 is TGTGCCGCGGAGGGGGTCACCGGGGAGCTGTTTTTT. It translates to CAAEGVTGELFF.

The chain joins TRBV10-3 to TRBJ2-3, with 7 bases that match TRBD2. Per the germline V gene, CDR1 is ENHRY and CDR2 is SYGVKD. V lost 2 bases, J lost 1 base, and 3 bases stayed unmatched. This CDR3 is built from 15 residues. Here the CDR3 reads CAISEGLEGTDTQYF. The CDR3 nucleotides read TGTGCCATCAGTGAGGGACTAGAGGGCACAGATACGCAGTATTTT.

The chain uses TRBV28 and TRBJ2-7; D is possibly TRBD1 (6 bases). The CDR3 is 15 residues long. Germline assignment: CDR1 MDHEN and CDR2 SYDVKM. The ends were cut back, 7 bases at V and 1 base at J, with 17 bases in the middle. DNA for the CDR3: TGTGCCAGCACTTTTCGAGACAGGACTTCCTACGAGCAGTACTTC. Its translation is CASTFRDRTSYEQYF.

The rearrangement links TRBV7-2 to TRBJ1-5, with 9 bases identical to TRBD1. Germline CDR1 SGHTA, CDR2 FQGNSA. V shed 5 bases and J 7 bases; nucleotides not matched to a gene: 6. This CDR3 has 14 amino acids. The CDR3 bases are TGTGCCAGCAGCGAACAGGGGGCTGGACAGCCCCAGCATTTT. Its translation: CASSEQGAGQPQHF.

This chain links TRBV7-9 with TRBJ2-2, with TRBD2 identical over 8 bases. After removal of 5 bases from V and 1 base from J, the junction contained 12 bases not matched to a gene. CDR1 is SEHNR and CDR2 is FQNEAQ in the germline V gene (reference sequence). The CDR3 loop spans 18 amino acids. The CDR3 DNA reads TGTGCCAGCAGCGCATCGGGAGCGGGAGTTTGGAACACCGGGGAGCTGTTTTTT. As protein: CASSASGAGVWNTGELFF.

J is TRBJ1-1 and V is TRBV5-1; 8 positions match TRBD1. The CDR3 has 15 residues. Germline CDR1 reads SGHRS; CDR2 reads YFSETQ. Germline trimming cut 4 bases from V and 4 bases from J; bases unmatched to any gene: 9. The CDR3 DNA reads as TGCGCCAGCAGCGGTCCGGGACAGGCGGGCACTGAAGCTTTCTTT. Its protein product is CASSGPGQAGTEAFF.

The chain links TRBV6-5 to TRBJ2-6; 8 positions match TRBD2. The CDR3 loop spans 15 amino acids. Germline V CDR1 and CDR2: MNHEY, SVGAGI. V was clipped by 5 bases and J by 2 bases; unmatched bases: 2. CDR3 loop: CASSKTSAGANVLTF. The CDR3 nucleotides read TGTGCCAGCAGTAAGACTAGCGCTGGGGCCAACGTCCTGACTTTC.

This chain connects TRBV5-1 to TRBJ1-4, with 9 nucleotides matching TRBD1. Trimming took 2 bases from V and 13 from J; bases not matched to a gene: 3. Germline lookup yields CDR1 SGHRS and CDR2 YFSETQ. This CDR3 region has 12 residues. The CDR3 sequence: CASSLGQGPLFF. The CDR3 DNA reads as TGCGCCAGCAGCTTAGGACAGGGGCCACTGTTTTTT.

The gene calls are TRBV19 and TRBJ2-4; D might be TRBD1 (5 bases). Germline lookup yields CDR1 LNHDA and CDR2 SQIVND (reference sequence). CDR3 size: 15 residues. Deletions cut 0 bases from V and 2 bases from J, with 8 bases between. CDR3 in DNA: TGTGCCAGTAGTATAGACAGGGTGTCCAAAAACATTCAGTACTTC. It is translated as CASSIDRVSKNIQYF.

This chain's CDR3 is CASSQEASGSPDTQYF. Written as DNA, the CDR3 is TGTGCCAGCAGCCAAGAGGCTAGCGGGAGCCCAGATACGCAGTATTTT. The chain has TRBV4-2 and TRBJ2-3, with 10 bases matching TRBD2. The ends lost 0 bases at V and 4 bases at J; junction bases unmatched: 4. Germline CDR1 and CDR2: LGHNA and YNFKEQ. CDR3 length: 16 amino acids.

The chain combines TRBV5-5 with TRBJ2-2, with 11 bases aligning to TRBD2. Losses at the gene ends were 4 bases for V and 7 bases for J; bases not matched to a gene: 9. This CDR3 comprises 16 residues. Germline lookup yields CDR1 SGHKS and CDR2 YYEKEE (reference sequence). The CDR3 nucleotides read TGTGCCAGCAGCCCTAGACTAGCGGGAATAGGCGGGGAGCTGTTTTTT. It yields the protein CASSPRLAGIGGELFF.

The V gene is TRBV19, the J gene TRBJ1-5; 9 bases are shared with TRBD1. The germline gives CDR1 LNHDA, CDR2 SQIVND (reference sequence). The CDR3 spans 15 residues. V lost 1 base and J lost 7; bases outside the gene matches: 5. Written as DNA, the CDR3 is TGTGCCAGTAGTATAGGGGGACAGGGCTGGCAGCCCCAGCATTTT. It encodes CASSIGGQGWQPQHF. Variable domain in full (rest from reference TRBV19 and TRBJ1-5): DGGITQSPKYLFRKEGQNVTLSCEQNLNHDAMYWYRQDPGQGLRLIYYSQIVNDFQKGDIAEGYSVSREKKESFPLTVTSAQKNPTAFYLCASSIGGQGWQPQHFGDGTRLSIL.

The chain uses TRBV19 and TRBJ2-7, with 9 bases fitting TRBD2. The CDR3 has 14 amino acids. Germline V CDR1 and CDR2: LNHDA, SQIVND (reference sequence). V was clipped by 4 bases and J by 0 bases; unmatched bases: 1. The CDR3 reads CASSTSGNSYEQYF. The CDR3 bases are TGTGCCAGTAGTACTAGCGGGAACTCCTACGAGCAGTACTTC.

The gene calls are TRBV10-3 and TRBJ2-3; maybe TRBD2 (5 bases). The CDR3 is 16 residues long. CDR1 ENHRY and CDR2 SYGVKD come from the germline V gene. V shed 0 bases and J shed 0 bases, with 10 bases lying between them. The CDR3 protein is CAISESPGSSTDTQYF. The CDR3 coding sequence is TGTGCCATCAGTGAGTCTCCGGGGTCTAGCACAGATACGCAGTATTTT.